This TCR beta chain was recorded in a study of T cells after posttransplantation cyclophosphamide. A marrow graft followed busulfan-fludarabine conditioning, with cyclophosphamide on days +3 and +4. The CDR3 runs to 17 residues. Germline lookup yields CDR1 SGHVS and CDR2 FQNEAQ. Trimming removed 4 bases from V and 3 bases from J; junction bases left unmatched: 11. Study results and limitations: Later blood repertoires were often dominated by clones from the donor CD8+ memory compartment. Tissue-infiltrating T cells from skin or gut overlapped little with blood T cells. Recipient CMV seropositivity and CMV reactivation strongly tracked TRB clonality.

The assay was immunoSEQ multiplex PCR, and TCRdb's table has in-frame clones only and misses some. The table lists more than 7,000 clones, no singletons, with under 4.5% in the top ten. The sample holds many counts of this clone. Its antigen is currently unknown. The sequence was collected from a male patient aged 50 or older who received an allogeneic stem cell transplant from a related donor and was CMV-positive. T cells may partly derive from the graft donor. The chain has TRBV7-8 and TRBJ2-7; TRBD2 matches at 11 bases. The material was PBMCs, obtained about 350 days after allogeneic stem cell transplant with posttransplant cyclophosphamide. The CDR3 DNA sequence: TGTGCCAGCAGCTCCCTACCCACTAGCGGGAGTCGCTACGAGCAGTACTTC. Its protein product is CASSSLPTSGSRYEQYF.